These 31 T cell receptor beta chains share one sample of origin, sequenced in a study of shared clonotypes between healthy human individuals (dated by TCRdb to about 2020). The protocol used for the library was the immunoSEQ multiplex PCR assay. The source is immuneACCESS, and TCRdb retained only in-frame sequences with V and J called. Part of the clones is not carried over; for the studies checked, unresolved V genes explain less than half of this, and the remainder is unexplained. For this sample there are about 530,000 clones; nearly 80% appear just once. Around 12% of the sample is in the top ten clones. The specimen was PBMCs. All receptors come from a woman between 40 and 55 years old in good health. Some clones in this sample may be carry-over from other donors' samples.

This chain links TRBV7-6 with TRBJ2-5; 8 nucleotides match TRBD2. The germline CDR1 and CDR2 sequences are SGHVS and FNYEAQ. The J segment lost 5 bases and the V segment lost 1 base, leaving 9 bases of the junction unmatched. This CDR3 has 16 residues. The CDR3 loop is CASSLVGSGRTETQYF. The CDR3 nucleotides read TGTGCCAGCAGCTTAGTGGGCAGCGGGAGAACCGAGACCCAGTACTTC. The variable domain in full, with the rest retrieved from reference TRBV7-6 and TRBJ2-5, is GAGVSQSPRYKVTKRGQDVALRCDPISGHVSLYWYRQALGQGPEFLTYFNYEAQQDKSGLPNDRFSAERPEGSISTLTIQRTEQRDSAMYRCASSLVGSGRTETQYFGPGTRLLVL.

The chain links TRBV7-9 to TRBJ1-3; possibly TRBD1 for D (5 bases). Germline assignment: CDR1 SEHNR and CDR2 FQNEAQ (reference sequence). The CDR3 is made up of 16 amino acids. Trimming pared 0 bases from V and 0 bases from J, leaving 9 bases between. The CDR3 is CASSLAPRASGNTIYF. The CDR3, as DNA: TGTGCCAGCAGCTTAGCTCCCAGGGCCTCTGGAAACACCATATATTTT.

This rearrangement joins TRBV19 to TRBJ2-5, with a weak D call TRBD1 (6 bases). The V end was cut by 3 bases, the J end by 5 bases, with 13 bases between. The CDR3 is 14 residues long. Germline loops: CDR1 LNHDA, CDR2 SQIVND (reference sequence). This CDR3 reads CASSIKAGVETQYF. CDR3 coding DNA: TGTGCCAGTAGTATCAAGGCAGGGGTGGAGACCCAGTACTTC.

The rearrangement uses TRBV5-6 and TRBJ2-1; D is undetermined. CDR1 is SGHDT and CDR2 is YYEEEE in the germline V gene. Trimming removed 0 bases from V and 4 bases from J, with 5 bases in between. The CDR3 extends over 13 amino acids. CDR3 amino acids: CASSLETYNEQFF. The CDR3 DNA follows: TGTGCCAGCAGCTTGGAGACTTACAATGAGCAGTTCTTC.

The chain links TRBV28 to TRBJ1-1; D not resolved. There are 13 residues in the CDR3. V shed 4 bases and J shed 3 bases, with 9 bases lying between them. Germline values: CDR1 MDHEN, CDR2 SYDVKM. The CDR3 bases are TGTGCCAGCAGTTCCCCCCCCGACACTGAAGCTTTCTTT. It encodes CASSSPPDTEAFF.

The V gene is TRBV4-3, the J gene TRBJ2-1, with 7 nucleotides matching TRBD1. Losses at the gene ends were 3 bases for V and 5 bases for J; bases not matched to a gene: 1. CDR1 and CDR2 (germline): LGHNA, YSLEER. The CDR3 runs to 13 residues. Here the CDR3 reads CASSQTGNNEQFF. The CDR3 DNA reads TGCGCCAGCAGCCAGACAGGGAACAATGAGCAGTTCTTC.

This chain connects TRBV28 to TRBJ2-3, with D perhaps matching TRBD1 or TRBD2 (5 bases each). The CDR3 is 15 residues long. Germline CDR1 is MDHEN and CDR2 is SYDVKM. V lost 6 bases to trimming and J lost 5 bases, with 18 bases between them. The CDR3 DNA is TGTGCCAGCAGATGGACCTGGGGACGCAAAGATACGCAGTATTTT. Translation: CASRWTWGRKDTQYF.

The chain joins TRBV11-3 to TRBJ2-5; D unclear. With 1 base removed from V and 5 bases from J, the gap between germline ends came to 5 bases. The CDR3 totals 12 residues. CDR1 SGHNT and CDR2 YENEEA come from the germline V gene. The CDR3 DNA sequence: TGTGCCAGCAGCTTAGCGATCGAGACCCAGTACTTC. This codes for CASSLAIETQYF.

The chain combines TRBV5-8 with TRBJ1-1; TRBD1 might be the D (5 bases). Germline V gene lookup returns CDR1 SGHTS and CDR2 YDEGEE. This CDR3 region has 18 residues. The germline V and J ends were trimmed by 0 bases and 3 bases, with 21 bases remaining between them. In DNA form, the CDR3 reads TGTGCCAGCAGCTTGGCCGAGGGGTTGGGGCCGATGGACACTGAAGCTTTCTTT. Amino acid sequence: CASSLAEGLGPMDTEAFF.

CDR3 bases: TGTGCCAGTAGTATAGATAGGGGGAGCCTTACAGATACGCAGTATTTT. Protein: CASSIDRGSLTDTQYF. V is TRBV19 and J is TRBJ2-3; weak D call: TRBD1 (6 bases). The CDR3 sequence is 16 residues long. Trimming cost V 0 bases and J 3 bases, with 13 bases left between them. Germline loops: CDR1 LNHDA, CDR2 SQIVND (reference sequence).

This chain uses TRBV7-8 with TRBJ2-7; D perhaps matches TRBD1 (5 bases). V was clipped by 0 bases and J by 0 bases, with 12 bases between them. Germline CDR1 and CDR2: SGHVS and FQNEAQ. The CDR3 sequence is 16 residues long. Written as DNA, the CDR3 is TGTGCCAGCAGCTTAGCAGGGGCGTCCGACTCCTACGAGCAGTACTTC. Residues: CASSLAGASDSYEQYF.

The rearrangement uses TRBV6-1 and TRBJ1-3; D not certain. CDR1 and CDR2 from the germline V gene are MNHNS and SASEGT. V lost 8 bases to trimming and J lost 2 bases, with 10 bases between them. CDR3 size: 13 residues. CDR3 region: CASSDEPGNTIYF. The DNA for the CDR3 is TGTGCCAGCTCCGACGAACCTGGAAACACCATATATTTT.

The genes are TRBV29-1 and TRBJ2-1, with 9 bases that match TRBD1. Losses at the gene ends were 5 bases for V and 6 bases for J; bases not matched to a gene: 5. Germline lookup yields CDR1 SQVTM and CDR2 ANQGSEA. The CDR3 extends over 13 amino acids. In DNA form, the CDR3 reads TGCAGCGTTCCGGGACAGGGAGGCAATGAGCAGTTCTTC. This encodes CSVPGQGGNEQFF.

This sequence joins TRBV2 and TRBJ1-5; 8 bases match TRBD1. Germline assignment: CDR1 SNHLY and CDR2 FYNNEI. Losses at the gene ends were 6 bases for V and 7 bases for J; bases not matched to a gene: 11. The CDR3 has 15 residues. CDR3: CASSGDQGARQPQHF. CDR3 coding DNA: TGTGCCAGCAGCGGGGACCAGGGGGCACGGCAGCCCCAGCATTTT.

The J gene is TRBJ1-4, the V gene TRBV19, with D possibly TRBD1 on 6 matching bases. Germline loops: CDR1 LNHDA, CDR2 SQIVND (reference sequence). The ends were cut back, 4 bases at V and 7 bases at J, with 16 bases in the middle. The CDR3 runs 15 residues. CDR3: CASSKQGSASEKLFF. The CDR3 coding sequence is TGTGCCAGTAGTAAACAGGGTTCGGCGAGTGAAAAACTGTTTTTT. The whole variable domain, filled in from reference TRBV19 and TRBJ1-4, reads DGGITQSPKYLFRKEGQNVTLSCEQNLNHDAMYWYRQDPGQGLRLIYYSQIVNDFQKGDIAEGYSVSREKKESFPLTVTSAQKNPTAFYLCASSKQGSASEKLFFGSGTQLSVL.

The genes are TRBV5-6 and TRBJ2-3, with no clear D. The germline V gene has CDR1 SGHDT and CDR2 YYEEEE. Trimming cost V 4 bases and J 4 bases, with 13 bases left between them. The CDR3 spans 14 residues. CDR3 coding DNA: TGTGCCAGCAGCCAGGCTCGTGGGGCAGATACGCAGTATTTT. As protein: CASSQARGADTQYF.

The V gene is TRBV7-8, the J gene TRBJ2-3; 13 bases agree with TRBD2. The CDR3 contains 18 residues. Germline values: CDR1 SGHVS, CDR2 FQNEAQ. The ends lost 5 bases at V and 3 bases at J; junction bases unmatched: 11. The DNA of the CDR3 is TGTGCCAGCAGCCCAAGACTAGCGGGAGGCCTAGGAACAGATACGCAGTATTTT. It is translated as CASSPRLAGGLGTDTQYF.

CDR3 protein: CASSLRPGEEETQYF. The DNA for the CDR3 is TGTGCCAGCAGCTTACGTCCGGGAGAGGAAGAGACCCAGTACTTC. This chain connects TRBV7-2 to TRBJ2-5; possibly TRBD2 for D (6 bases). CDR1 and CDR2 (germline): SGHTA, FQGNSA. V lost 2 bases to trimming and J lost 3 bases, with 13 bases between them. There are 15 residues in the CDR3.

The rearrangement joins TRBV27 to TRBJ1-1; D remains ambiguous. This CDR3 has 13 residues. Trimming removed 5 bases at V and 1 base at J, with 8 bases between. Germline-derived CDR1 and CDR2 are MNHEY and SMNVEV (reference sequence). The CDR3 sequence: CASSALSNTEAFF. CDR3 DNA sequence: TGTGCCAGCAGTGCACTCTCGAACACTGAAGCTTTCTTT.

The chain has TRBV28 and TRBJ2-1; a weak D match, TRBD2 (5 bases). CDR1 and CDR2 from the germline V gene are MDHEN and SYDVKM. The CDR3 runs 14 residues. Trimming took 5 bases from V and 3 from J, leaving 11 bases between them. The CDR3, as DNA: TGTGCCAGCAGTCTCATGGCGGGCTACAATGAGCAGTTCTTC. This sequence encodes CASSLMAGYNEQFF.

The chain employs TRBV4-2 and TRBJ2-7, with TRBD2 identical over 8 bases. With V trimmed by 1 base and J by 3 bases, 5 bases remained unmatched. Germline values: CDR1 LGHNA, CDR2 YNFKEQ. The CDR3 extends over 15 amino acids. The CDR3 nucleotides read TGTGCCAGCAGCCAAGTCGGGACTAGTCACTACGAGCAGTACTTC. It translates to CASSQVGTSHYEQYF.

V is TRBV2 and J is TRBJ2-3, with TRBD2 matching over 8 bases. The CDR3 spans 17 residues. CDR1 SNHLY and CDR2 FYNNEI come from the germline V gene. After removal of 3 bases from V and 0 bases from J, the junction contained 8 bases not matched to a gene. The CDR3 coding sequence is TGTGCCAGCAGTGAGTTCTTAGTAGCGGGAAGCACAGATACGCAGTATTTT. This codes for CASSEFLVAGSTDTQYF. The whole variable domain, filled in from reference TRBV2 and TRBJ2-3, reads EPEVTQTPSHQVTQMGQEVILRCVPISNHLYFYWYRQILGQKVEFLVSFYNNEISEKSEIFDDQFSVERPDGSNFTLKIRSTKLEDSAMYFCASSEFLVAGSTDTQYFGPGTRLTVL.

This clone was seen only once. Other DNA variants within this sample encode the same CDR3. The J gene is TRBJ1-4, the V gene TRBV18; D is undetermined. V was shortened by 3 bases and J by 0 bases, with 5 bases between the two germline ends. The CDR3 length is 14 residues. Germline V gives CDR1 KGHSH, CDR2 LQKENI. The CDR3 loop reads CASSPSATNEKLFF. In DNA form, the CDR3 reads TGTGCCAGCTCACCGTCAGCAACTAATGAAAAACTGTTTTTT.

The rearrangement uses TRBV18 and TRBJ2-3, with D perhaps TRBD1 (5 bases). CDR3 length: 17 amino acids. V was clipped by 1 base and J by 1 base, with 15 bases between them. CDR1 and CDR2 from the germline V gene are KGHSH and LQKENI. CDR3 sequence: CASSPLRVGYGTDTQYF. The CDR3 bases are TGTGCCAGCTCACCACTCAGGGTAGGGTACGGCACAGATACGCAGTATTTT.

The rearrangement uses TRBV4-1 and TRBJ2-1, with unresolved D. This CDR3 contains 15 residues. Germline lookup yields CDR1 MGHRA and CDR2 YSYEKL. V gave up 6 bases and J gave up 0 bases, with 12 bases separating them. The CDR3 bases are TGCGCCAGCAGAAATCAGCGCCGCTCCTACAATGAGCAGTTCTTC. Translating gives CASRNQRRSYNEQFF.

The CDR3 is CATSTNTDTQYF. The CDR3 nucleotides read TGTGCCACCAGCACAAACACAGATACGCAGTATTTT. The chain recombines TRBV15 with TRBJ2-3; D not certain. CDR1 and CDR2 (germline): LNHNV, YYDKDF (reference sequence). The V and J ends lost 4 bases and 2 bases respectively, with 4 bases between them. The CDR3 has 12 residues.

This clone turned up a few times. This CDR3 reads CASSTTGDTEAFF. As DNA, the CDR3 is TGTGCCAGCTCAACAACAGGGGACACTGAAGCTTTCTTT. The V gene is TRBV18, the J gene TRBJ1-1, with TRBD1 matching over 7 bases. This CDR3 is 13 amino acids long. Germline trimming cut 5 bases from V and 3 bases from J; bases unmatched to any gene: 3. Looked up from germline, CDR1 is KGHSH and CDR2 is LQKENI.

The chain is built from TRBV2 and TRBJ1-2; possibly TRBD1 for D (5 bases). The germline V and J ends were trimmed by 6 bases and 5 bases, with 16 bases remaining between them. CDR3 length: 14 amino acids. CDR1 and CDR2 (germline): SNHLY, FYNNEI. In DNA, the CDR3 is TGTGCCAGCAGGGCAGAGGGGCGTCTGTATGGCTACACCTTC. Translated: CASRAEGRLYGYTF.

This clone was recorded at least ten times. This rearrangement joins TRBV18 to TRBJ1-1; 7 bases line up with TRBD1. This CDR3 contains 16 residues. Germline V gene sequence: CDR1 KGHSH, CDR2 LQKENI. Germline trimming cut 1 base from V and 3 bases from J; bases unmatched to any gene: 8. CDR3 DNA sequence: TGTGCCAGCTCACCACGATCGAGGGGGCGGGACACTGAAGCTTTCTTT. As protein: CASSPRSRGRDTEAFF.

The chain has TRBV2 and TRBJ2-1, with D unresolved. The V gene lost 3 bases and the J gene lost 8 bases, with 11 bases spanning the gap. The CDR3 has 13 residues. Germline CDR1 SNHLY, CDR2 FYNNEI. CDR3 in amino acids: CASSEIGVDEQFF. The CDR3 bases are TGTGCCAGCAGTGAGATCGGAGTCGATGAGCAGTTCTTC.

The V call is TRBV29-1, the J call TRBJ2-1; 8 bases line up with TRBD2. Germline V gene data show CDR1 as SQVTM and CDR2 as ANQGSEA. V lost 3 bases and J lost 4; bases outside the gene matches: 5. The CDR3 runs 14 residues. In nucleotides, the CDR3 is TGCAGCGTTGATGTTAGCGGGACATACAATGAGCAGTTCTTC. Protein: CSVDVSGTYNEQFF.